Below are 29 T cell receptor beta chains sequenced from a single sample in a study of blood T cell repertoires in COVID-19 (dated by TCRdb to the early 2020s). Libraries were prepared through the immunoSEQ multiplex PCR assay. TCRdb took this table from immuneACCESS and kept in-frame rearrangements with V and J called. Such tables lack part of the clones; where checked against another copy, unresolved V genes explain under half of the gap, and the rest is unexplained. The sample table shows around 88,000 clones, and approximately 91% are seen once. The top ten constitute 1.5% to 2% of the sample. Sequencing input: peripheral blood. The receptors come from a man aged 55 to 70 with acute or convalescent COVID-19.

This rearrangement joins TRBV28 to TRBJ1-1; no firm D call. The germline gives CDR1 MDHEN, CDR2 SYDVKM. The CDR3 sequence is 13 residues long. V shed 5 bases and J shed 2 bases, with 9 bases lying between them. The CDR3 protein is CASSPQANTEAFF. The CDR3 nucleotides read TGTGCCAGCAGTCCGCAGGCCAACACTGAAGCTTTCTTT.

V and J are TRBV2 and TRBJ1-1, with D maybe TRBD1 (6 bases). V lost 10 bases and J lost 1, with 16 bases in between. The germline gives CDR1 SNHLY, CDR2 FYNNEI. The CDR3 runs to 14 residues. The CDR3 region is CATSTRTENTEAFF. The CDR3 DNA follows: TGTGCCACCAGCACTAGGACAGAGAACACTGAAGCTTTCTTT.

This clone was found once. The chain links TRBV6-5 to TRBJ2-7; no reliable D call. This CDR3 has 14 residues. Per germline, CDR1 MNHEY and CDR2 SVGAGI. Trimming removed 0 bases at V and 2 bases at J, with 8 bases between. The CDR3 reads CASSYSGSPYEQYF. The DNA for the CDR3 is TGTGCCAGCAGTTACTCCGGGTCTCCCTACGAGCAGTACTTC.

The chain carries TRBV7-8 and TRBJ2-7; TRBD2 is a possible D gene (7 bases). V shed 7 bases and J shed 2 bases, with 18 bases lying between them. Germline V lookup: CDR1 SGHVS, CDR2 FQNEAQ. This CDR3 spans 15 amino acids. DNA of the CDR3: TGTGCCAGCAACTCTATAAGGGGGGGTACCTACGAGCAGTACTTC. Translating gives CASNSIRGGTYEQYF.

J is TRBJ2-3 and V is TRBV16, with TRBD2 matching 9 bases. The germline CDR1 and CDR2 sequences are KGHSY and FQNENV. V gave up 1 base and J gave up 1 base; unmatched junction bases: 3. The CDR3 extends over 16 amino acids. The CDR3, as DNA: TGTGCCAGCAGCCAATGGAGACTAGCGGGCACAGATACGCAGTATTTT. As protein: CASSQWRLAGTDTQYF.

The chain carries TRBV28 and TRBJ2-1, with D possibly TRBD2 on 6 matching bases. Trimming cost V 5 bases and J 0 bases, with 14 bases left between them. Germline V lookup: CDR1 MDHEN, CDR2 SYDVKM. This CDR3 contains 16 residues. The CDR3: CASSPTRGISYNEQFF. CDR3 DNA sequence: TGTGCCAGCAGTCCAACCCGGGGGATCTCCTACAATGAGCAGTTCTTC. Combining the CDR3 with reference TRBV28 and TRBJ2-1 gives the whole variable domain DVKVTQSSRYLVKRTGEKVFLECVQDMDHENMFWYRQDPGLGLRLIYFSYDVKMKEKGDIPEGYSVSREKKERFSLILESASTNQTSMYLCASSPTRGISYNEQFFGPGTRLTVL.

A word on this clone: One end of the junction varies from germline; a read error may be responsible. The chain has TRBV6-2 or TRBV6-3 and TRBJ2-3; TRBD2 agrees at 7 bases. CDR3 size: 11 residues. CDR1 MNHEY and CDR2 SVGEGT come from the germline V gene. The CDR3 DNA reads TGTGCCAGCAGTTACGGCGGGAGAGTCCTTTTT. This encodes CASSYGGRVLF.

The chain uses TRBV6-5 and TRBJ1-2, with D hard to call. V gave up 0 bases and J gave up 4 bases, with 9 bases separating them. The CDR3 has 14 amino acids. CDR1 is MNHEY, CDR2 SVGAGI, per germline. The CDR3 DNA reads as TGTGCCAGCAGTTACTCGAGGTCTGGCTATGGCTACACCTTC. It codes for CASSYSRSGYGYTF.

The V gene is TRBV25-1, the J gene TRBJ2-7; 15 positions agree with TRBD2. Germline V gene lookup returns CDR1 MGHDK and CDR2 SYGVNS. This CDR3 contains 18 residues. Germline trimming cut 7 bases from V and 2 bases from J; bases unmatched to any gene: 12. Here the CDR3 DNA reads TGTGCCAGCACCAGGACAGGGGGACTAGCGGGAGGTCCCTACGAGCAGTACTTC. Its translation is CASTRTGGLAGGPYEQYF.

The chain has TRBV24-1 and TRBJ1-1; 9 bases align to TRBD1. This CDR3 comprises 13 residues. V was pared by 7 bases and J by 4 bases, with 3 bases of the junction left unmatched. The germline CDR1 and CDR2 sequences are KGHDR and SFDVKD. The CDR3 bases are TGTGCCACCAGGGACAGGGGCTCCACTGAAGCTTTCTTT. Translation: CATRDRGSTEAFF.

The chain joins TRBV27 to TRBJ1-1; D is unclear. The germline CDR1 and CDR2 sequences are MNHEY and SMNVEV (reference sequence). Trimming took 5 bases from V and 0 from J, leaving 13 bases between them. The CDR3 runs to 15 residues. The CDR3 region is CASSDMGSLNTEAFF. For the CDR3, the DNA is TGTGCCAGCAGTGACATGGGTTCCCTGAACACTGAAGCTTTCTTT.

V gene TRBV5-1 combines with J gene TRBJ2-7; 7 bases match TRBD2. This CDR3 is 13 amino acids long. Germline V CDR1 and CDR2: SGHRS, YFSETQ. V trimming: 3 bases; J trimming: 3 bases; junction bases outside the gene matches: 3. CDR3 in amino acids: CASSSGEGYEQYF. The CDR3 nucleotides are TGCGCCAGCAGCTCCGGGGAGGGCTACGAGCAGTACTTC.

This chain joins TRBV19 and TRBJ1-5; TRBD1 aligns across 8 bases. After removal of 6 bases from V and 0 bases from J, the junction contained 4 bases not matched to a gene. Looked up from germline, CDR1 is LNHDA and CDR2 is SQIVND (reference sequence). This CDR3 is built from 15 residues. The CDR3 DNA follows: TGTGCCAGTAGGCTAGACAGGGGTAGCAATCAGCCCCAGCATTTT. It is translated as CASRLDRGSNQPQHF.

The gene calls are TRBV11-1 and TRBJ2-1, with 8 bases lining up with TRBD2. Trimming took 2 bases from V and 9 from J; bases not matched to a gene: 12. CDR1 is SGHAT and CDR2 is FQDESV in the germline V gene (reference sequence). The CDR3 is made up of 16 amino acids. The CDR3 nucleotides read TGTGCCAGCAGCTTAATTGCTAGCGGGCCCCTAGGTGAGCAGTTCTTC. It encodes CASSLIASGPLGEQFF. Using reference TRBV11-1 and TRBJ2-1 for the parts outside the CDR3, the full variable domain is EAEVAQSPRYKITEKSQAVAFWCDPISGHATLYWYRQILGQGPELLVQFQDESVVDDSQLPKDRFSAERLKGVDSTLKIQPAELGDSAMYLCASSLIASGPLGEQFFGPGTRLTVL.

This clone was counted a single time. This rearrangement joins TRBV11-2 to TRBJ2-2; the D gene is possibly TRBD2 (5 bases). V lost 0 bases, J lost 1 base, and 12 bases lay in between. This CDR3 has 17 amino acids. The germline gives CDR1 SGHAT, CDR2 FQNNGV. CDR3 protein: CASSLDLYSGNTGELFF. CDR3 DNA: TGTGCCAGCAGCTTAGATTTGTACAGCGGGAACACCGGGGAGCTGTTTTTT.

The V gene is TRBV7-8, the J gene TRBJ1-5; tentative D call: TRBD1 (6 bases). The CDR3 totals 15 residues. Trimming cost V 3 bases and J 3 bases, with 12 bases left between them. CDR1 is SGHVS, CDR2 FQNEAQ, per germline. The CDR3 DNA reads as TGTGCCAGCAGCTTCGGACAGCATAACAATCAGCCCCAGCATTTT. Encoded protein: CASSFGQHNNQPQHF.

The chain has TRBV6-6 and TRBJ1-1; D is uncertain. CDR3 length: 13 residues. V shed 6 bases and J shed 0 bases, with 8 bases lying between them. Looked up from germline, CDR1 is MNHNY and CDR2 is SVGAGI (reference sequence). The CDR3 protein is CASSKNMNTEAFF. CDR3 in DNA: TGTGCCAGCAGCAAGAACATGAACACTGAAGCTTTCTTT.

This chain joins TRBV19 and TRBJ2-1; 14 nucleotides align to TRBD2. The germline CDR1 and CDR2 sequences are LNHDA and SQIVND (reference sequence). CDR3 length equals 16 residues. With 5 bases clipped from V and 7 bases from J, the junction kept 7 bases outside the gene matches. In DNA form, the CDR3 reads TGTGCCAGTAGTCAAGGACTAGCGGGAGGCGAAAATGAGCAGTTCTTC. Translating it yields CASSQGLAGGENEQFF.

As DNA, the CDR3 is TGCGCCAGCAGCTTGTCCGGAGCAGATACGCAGTATTTT. It specifies CASSLSGADTQYF. The chain links TRBV5-1 to TRBJ2-3, with D uncertain. The length of the CDR3 is 13 residues. V lost 1 base and J lost 4, with 7 bases in between. The germline gives CDR1 SGHRS, CDR2 YFSETQ.

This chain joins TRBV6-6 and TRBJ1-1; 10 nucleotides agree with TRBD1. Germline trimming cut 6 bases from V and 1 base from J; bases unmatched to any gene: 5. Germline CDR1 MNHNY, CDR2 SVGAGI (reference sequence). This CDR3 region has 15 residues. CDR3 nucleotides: TGTGCCAGCAGCTTGGGACAGGGGACGAACACTGAAGCTTTCTTT. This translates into CASSLGQGTNTEAFF.

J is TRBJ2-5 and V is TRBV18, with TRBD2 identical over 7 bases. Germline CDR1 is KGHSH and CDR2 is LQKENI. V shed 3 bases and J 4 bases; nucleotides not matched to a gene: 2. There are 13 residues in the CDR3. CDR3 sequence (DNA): TGTGCCAGCTCACCCGGCGGGGGAGAGACCCAGTACTTC. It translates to CASSPGGGETQYF.

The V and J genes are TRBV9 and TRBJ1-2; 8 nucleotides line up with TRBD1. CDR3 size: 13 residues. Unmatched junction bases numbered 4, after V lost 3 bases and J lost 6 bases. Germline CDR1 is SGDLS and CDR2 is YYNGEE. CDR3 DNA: TGTGCCAGCAGCGCGGACAGGGAGGATGGCTACACCTTC. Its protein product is CASSADREDGYTF. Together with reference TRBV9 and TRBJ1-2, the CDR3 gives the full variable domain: DSGVTQTPKHLITATGQRVTLRCSPRSGDLSVYWYQQSLDQGLQFLIQYYNGEERAKGNILERFSAQQFPDLHSELNLSSLELGDSALYFCASSADREDGYTFGSGTRLTVV.

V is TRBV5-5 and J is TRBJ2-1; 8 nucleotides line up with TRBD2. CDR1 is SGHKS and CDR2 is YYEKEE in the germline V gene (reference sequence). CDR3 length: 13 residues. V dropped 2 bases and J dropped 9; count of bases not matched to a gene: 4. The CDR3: CASSFSAGGEQFF. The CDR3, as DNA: TGTGCCAGCAGCTTCTCCGCGGGAGGTGAGCAGTTCTTC.

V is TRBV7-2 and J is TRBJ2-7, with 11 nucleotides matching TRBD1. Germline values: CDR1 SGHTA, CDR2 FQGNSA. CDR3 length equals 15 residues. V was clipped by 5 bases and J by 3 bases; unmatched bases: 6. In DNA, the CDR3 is TGTGCCAGCAGCCAAGGACAGGGGGCTTTCTACGAGCAGTACTTC. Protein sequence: CASSQGQGAFYEQYF.

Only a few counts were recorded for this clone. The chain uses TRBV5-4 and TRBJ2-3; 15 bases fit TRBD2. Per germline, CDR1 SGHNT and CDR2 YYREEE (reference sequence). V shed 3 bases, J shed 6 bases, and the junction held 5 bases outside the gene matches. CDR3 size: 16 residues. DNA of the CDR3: TGTGCCAGCAGCTCGGGACTAGCGGGAGGATCGGATACGCAGTATTTT. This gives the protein CASSSGLAGGSDTQYF.

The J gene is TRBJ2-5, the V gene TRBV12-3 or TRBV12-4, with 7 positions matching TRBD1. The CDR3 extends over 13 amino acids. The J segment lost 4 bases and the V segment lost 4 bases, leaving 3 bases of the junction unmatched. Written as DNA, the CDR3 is TGTGCCAGCAGTTCCCGACAGGGAGAGACCCAGTACTTC. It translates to CASSSRQGETQYF.

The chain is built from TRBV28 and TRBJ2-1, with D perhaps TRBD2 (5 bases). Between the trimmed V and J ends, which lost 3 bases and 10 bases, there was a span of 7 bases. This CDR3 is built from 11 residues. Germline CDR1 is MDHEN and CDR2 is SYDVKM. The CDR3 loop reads CASSFRGEQFF. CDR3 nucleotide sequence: TGTGCCAGCAGTTTCAGAGGGGAGCAGTTCTTC. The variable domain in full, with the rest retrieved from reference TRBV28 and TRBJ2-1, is DVKVTQSSRYLVKRTGEKVFLECVQDMDHENMFWYRQDPGLGLRLIYFSYDVKMKEKGDIPEGYSVSREKKERFSLILESASTNQTSMYLCASSFRGEQFFGPGTRLTVL.

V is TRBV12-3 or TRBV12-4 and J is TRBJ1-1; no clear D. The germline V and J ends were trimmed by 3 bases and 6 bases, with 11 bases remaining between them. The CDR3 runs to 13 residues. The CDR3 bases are TGTGCCAGCAGTTTCCGACCCGCGGCTGAAGCTTTCTTT. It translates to CASSFRPAAEAFF.

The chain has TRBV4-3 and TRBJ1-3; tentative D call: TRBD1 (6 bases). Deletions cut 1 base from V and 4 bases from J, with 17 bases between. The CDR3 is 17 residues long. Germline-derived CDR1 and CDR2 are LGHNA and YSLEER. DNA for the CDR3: TGCGCCAGCAGCCAAGGGGGGCTGGCCGCCGCCGGAAACACCATATATTTT. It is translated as CASSQGGLAAAGNTIYF.